Each of the 16 T cell receptor beta chains below was sequenced from the same sample in a study of T cell clusters in autoimmune cytopenias (dated 2019 in TCRdb). Each sample's TRB amplification started from about 250 ng of peripheral blood genomic DNA, which corresponds to approximately 36,000 genome equivalents. Sequenced on an Illumina MiSeq. TRB rearrangements were amplified by multiplex PCR using a touch-down protocol with TRB-A and TRB-B primer pools mixed in one tube. The reads went through TCRdb reprocessing, and each CDR3 protein sequence gets one entry with no DNA. The table of this sample itemizes thousands of distinct CDR3 sequences. The ten largest make up approximately 30% of the sample. These data also formed part of another study, on T cell repertoires in aging, cancer and after chemotherapy.

Specimen: peripheral blood. All receptors come from a human donor with an autoimmune cytopenia or autoimmune hepatitis (not recorded which).

This CDR3 is CSGLAGGSNQPQHF. The chain links TRBV20-1 to TRBJ1-5; TCRdb reports TRBD1, a call that lacks DNA to check it against. The CDR3 contains 14 residues. CDR1 and CDR2 (germline): DFQATT, SNEGSKA (reference sequence).

CDR3 loop: CSAPNEQGNGEQYF. V gene TRBV20-1 combines with J gene TRBJ2-7; no DNA is available, so the TRBD1 call from TCRdb remains unchecked. Germline V gives CDR1 DFQATT, CDR2 SNEGSKA (reference sequence). CDR3 length: 14 residues.

CDR3 in amino acids: CASSKWTSGGQTDTQYF. The genes are TRBV7-9 and TRBJ2-3; the TCRdb D gene call, TRBD2, has no DNA to confirm it. CDR3 length equals 17 residues. Germline-derived CDR1 and CDR2 are SEHNR and FQNEAQ (reference sequence).

V gene TRBV10-1 combines with J gene TRBJ1-4; absent DNA, TCRdb's TRBD1 call cannot be checked. Germline CDR1 reads WNHNN; CDR2 reads SYGVQD (reference sequence). This CDR3 has 15 amino acids. CDR3 in amino acids: CASSDLQGPNEKLFF.

This chain connects TRBV12-3 or TRBV12-4 to TRBJ1-1; with no DNA, the TCRdb D assignment of TRBD1 cannot be verified. The CDR3 length is 12 residues. The CDR3: CASSIRQAEAFF.

CDR3 loop: CASSLGWTTNEKLFF. The chain employs TRBV5-1 and TRBJ1-4. The CDR3 has 15 residues. Germline values: CDR1 SGHRS, CDR2 YFSETQ.

The chain couples TRBV10-1 to TRBJ1-1. Germline-derived CDR1 and CDR2 are WNHNN and SYGVQD (reference sequence). CDR3 size: 14 residues. The CDR3: CASSEQVADTEAFF.

The chain is built from TRBV29-1 and TRBJ1-2; the TCRdb D gene call, TRBD1, has no DNA to confirm it. Germline CDR1 SQVTM, CDR2 ANQGSEA. The CDR3 totals 12 residues. The CDR3 spells CSVTARGYGYTF.

The chain recombines TRBV5-5 with TRBJ1-2; TCRdb's assignment of TRBD1 cannot be checked, as there is no DNA. Germline V gene sequence: CDR1 SGHKS, CDR2 YYEKEE (reference sequence). The CDR3 spans 13 residues. The CDR3 spells CASSLAQVVSYTF.

The chain has TRBV5-1 and TRBJ1-2; TCRdb indicates TRBD1, and absent DNA this call remains unverified. The CDR3 is 13 residues long. The germline V gene encodes CDR1 SGHRS and CDR2 YFSETQ. CDR3 protein: CASSLYQGYGYTF.

The chain has TRBV4-1 and TRBJ2-7. The germline V gene has CDR1 MGHRA and CDR2 YSYEKL. CDR3 size: 14 residues. CDR3 amino acids: CASSPGQAPYEQYF.

V and J are TRBV7-2 and TRBJ2-7; checking the TCRdb D call of TRBD1 is not possible without DNA. CDR1 is SGHTA, CDR2 FQGNSA, per germline. The CDR3 is 14 amino acids. The chain's CDR3 is CASSLSQGAGEQYF.

The rearrangement links TRBV18 to TRBJ2-2; TCRdb's assignment of TRBD1 cannot be checked, as there is no DNA. CDR1 is KGHSH and CDR2 is LQKENI in the germline V gene. The CDR3 contains 15 residues. The CDR3 region is CASSPGRGGSGELFF.

The rearrangement links TRBV19 to TRBJ2-7; TCRdb designates TRBD2, a call that cannot be tested without DNA. The germline V gene encodes CDR1 LNHDA and CDR2 SQIVND (reference sequence). The CDR3 has 15 amino acids. The CDR3 loop reads CASSPLGLAIDEQYF.

The chain links TRBV12-3 or TRBV12-4 to TRBJ2-1; the D call of TRBD2 rests on TCRdb alone, since no DNA is present to check it. The CDR3 covers 13 residues. The chain's CDR3 is CASRAGPNNEQFF.

The chain uses TRBV15 and TRBJ2-7. Per the germline V gene, CDR1 is LNHNV and CDR2 is YYDKDF (reference sequence). This CDR3 region has 17 residues. The CDR3 loop reads CATSRGGGQLHSYEQYF.